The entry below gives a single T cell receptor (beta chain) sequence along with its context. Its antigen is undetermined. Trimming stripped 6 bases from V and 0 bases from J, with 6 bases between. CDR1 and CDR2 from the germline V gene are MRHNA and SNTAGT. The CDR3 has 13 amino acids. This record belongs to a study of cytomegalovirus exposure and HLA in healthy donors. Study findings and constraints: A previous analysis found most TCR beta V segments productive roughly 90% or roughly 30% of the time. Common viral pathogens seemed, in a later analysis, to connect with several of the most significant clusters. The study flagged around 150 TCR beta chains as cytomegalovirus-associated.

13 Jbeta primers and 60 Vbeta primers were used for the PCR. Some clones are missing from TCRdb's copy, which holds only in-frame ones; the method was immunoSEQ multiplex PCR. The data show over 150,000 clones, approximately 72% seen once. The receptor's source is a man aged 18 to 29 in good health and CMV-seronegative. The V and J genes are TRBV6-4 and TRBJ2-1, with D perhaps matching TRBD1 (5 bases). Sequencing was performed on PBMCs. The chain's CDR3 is CASSQGSYNEQFF. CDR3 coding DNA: TGTGCCAGCAGCCAGGGCTCCTACAATGAGCAGTTCTTC.